This T cell receptor beta chain is drawn from a study of blood T cells in healthy people across ages. Germline-derived CDR1 and CDR2 are SGHAT and FQNNGV. The CDR3 is 16 residues long. Deletions cut 0 bases from V and 3 bases from J, with 12 bases between. This clonotype came up a few times. The antigen remains unidentified. A second PCR of 7 to 11 cycles used a sample-barcoded 5' primer and a J-beta primer mix. A template-switch adaptor with 12 random nucleotides tagged each cDNA molecule. MiXCR was run by TCRdb on the 5' RACE reads, yielding one entry per CDR3 protein. The repertoire consists of fewer than 2,000,000 distinct CDR3 sequences, with about 31% occurring once and the leading ten covering around 11%. General study points: Those diversity estimates obtained from one million T cells were thought to be underestimates.

The J gene is TRBJ2-4, the V gene TRBV11-2; D uncertain. This receptor was obtained from a woman aged 25-40 years in good health. Source material: blood. The CDR3 is CASSLDRGASKNIQYF. The CDR3 bases are TGTGCCAGCAGCTTAGATCGTGGAGCGAGCAAAAACATTCAGTACTTC.